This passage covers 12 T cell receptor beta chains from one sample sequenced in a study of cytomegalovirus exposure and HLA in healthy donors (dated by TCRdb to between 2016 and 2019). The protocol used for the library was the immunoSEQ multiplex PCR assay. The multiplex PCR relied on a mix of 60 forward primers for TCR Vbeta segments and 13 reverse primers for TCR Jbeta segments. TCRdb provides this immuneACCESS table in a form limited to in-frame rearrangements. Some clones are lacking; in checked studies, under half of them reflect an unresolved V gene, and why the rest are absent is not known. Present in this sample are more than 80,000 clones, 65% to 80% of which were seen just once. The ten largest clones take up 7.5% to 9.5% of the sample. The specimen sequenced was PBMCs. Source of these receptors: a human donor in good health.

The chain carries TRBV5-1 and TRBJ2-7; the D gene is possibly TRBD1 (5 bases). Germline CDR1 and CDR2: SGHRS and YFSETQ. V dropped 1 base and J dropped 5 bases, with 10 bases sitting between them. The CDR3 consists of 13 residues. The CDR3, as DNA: TGCGCCAGCAGCTTGTTGACAGTGGACGAGCAGTACTTC. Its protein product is CASSLLTVDEQYF.

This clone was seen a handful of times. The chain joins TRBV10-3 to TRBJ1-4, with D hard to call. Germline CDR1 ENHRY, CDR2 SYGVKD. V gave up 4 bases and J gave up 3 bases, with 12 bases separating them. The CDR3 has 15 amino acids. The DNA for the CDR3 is TGTGCCATCAGTGGACGGAATGAGGCTAATGAAAAACTGTTTTTT. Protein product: CAISGRNEANEKLFF.

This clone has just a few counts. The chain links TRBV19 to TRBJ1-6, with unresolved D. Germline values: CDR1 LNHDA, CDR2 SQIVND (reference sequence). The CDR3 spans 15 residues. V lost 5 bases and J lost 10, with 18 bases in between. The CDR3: CASSAIAAARSPLHF. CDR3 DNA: TGTGCCAGTAGTGCCATTGCCGCGGCGCGGTCACCCCTCCACTTT. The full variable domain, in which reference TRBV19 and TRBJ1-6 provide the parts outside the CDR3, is DGGITQSPKYLFRKEGQNVTLSCEQNLNHDAMYWYRQDPGQGLRLIYYSQIVNDFQKGDIAEGYSVSREKKESFPLTVTSAQKNPTAFYLCASSAIAAARSPLHFGNGTRLTVT.

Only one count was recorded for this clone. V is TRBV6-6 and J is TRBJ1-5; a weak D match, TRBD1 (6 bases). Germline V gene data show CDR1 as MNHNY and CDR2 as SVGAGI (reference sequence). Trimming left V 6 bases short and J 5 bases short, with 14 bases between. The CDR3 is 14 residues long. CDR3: CASRIGWTDQPQHF. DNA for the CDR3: TGTGCCAGCAGAATTGGTTGGACAGATCAGCCCCAGCATTTT.

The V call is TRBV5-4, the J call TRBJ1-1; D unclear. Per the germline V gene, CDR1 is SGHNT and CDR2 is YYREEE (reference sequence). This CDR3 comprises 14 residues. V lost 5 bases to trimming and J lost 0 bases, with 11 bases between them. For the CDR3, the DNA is TGTGCCAGCAGTCGTTGGGCGATGAACACTGAAGCTTTCTTT. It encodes CASSRWAMNTEAFF.

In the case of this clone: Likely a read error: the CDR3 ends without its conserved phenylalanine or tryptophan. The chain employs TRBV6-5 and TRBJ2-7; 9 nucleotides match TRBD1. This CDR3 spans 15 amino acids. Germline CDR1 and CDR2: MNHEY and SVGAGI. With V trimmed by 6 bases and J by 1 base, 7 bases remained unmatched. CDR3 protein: CASRNRGTGSYEQYC. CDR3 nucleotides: TGTGCCAGCAGGAACCGCGGGACAGGGTCCTACGAGCAGTACTGC.

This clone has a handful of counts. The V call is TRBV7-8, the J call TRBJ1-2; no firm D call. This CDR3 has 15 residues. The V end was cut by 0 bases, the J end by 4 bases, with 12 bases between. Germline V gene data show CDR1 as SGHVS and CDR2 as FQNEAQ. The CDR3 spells CASSLAVRGIYGYTF. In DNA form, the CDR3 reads TGTGCCAGCAGCTTAGCTGTCCGGGGTATCTATGGCTACACCTTC. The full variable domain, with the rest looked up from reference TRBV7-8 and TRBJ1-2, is GAGVSQSPRYKVAKRGQDVALRCDPISGHVSLFWYQQALGQGPEFLTYFQNEAQLDKSGLPSDRFFAERPEGSVSTLKIQRTQQEDSAVYLCASSLAVRGIYGYTFGSGTRLTVV.

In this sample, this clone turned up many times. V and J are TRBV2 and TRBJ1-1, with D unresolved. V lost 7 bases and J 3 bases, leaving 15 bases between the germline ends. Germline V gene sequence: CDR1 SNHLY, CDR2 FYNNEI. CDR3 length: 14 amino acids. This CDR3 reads CASIIRGLDTEAFF. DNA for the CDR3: TGTGCCAGCATAATCAGAGGCTTAGACACTGAAGCTTTCTTT.

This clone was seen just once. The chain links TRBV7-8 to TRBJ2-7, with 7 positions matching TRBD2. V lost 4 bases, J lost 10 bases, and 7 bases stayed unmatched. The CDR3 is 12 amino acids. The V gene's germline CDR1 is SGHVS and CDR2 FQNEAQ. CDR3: CASSSGTKFQYF. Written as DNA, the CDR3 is TGTGCCAGCAGCTCCGGGACTAAATTTCAGTACTTC.

CDR3: CASSYGGGGDTQYF. The CDR3 DNA reads as TGTGCCAGCAGTTACGGGGGGGGCGGGGATACGCAGTATTTT. This rearrangement joins TRBV6-6 to TRBJ2-3, with D possibly TRBD2 on 7 matching bases. V was cut by 2 bases and J by 6 bases, with 12 bases left in between. Germline V gene sequence: CDR1 MNHNY, CDR2 SVGAGI (reference sequence). This CDR3 is 14 amino acids long.

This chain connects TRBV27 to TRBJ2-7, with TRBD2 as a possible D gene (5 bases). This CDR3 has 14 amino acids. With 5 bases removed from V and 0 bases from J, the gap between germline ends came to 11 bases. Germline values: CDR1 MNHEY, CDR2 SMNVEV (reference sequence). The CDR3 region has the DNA TGTGCCAGCAGTGATTTAGGGAGCTCCTACGAGCAGTACTTC. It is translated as CASSDLGSSYEQYF.

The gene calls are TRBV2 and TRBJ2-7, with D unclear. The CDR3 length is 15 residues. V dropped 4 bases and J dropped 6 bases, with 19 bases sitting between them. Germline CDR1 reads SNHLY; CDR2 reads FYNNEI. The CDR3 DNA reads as TGTGCCAGCAGTGCAAGTACCGCAAGCGTCTCCGAGCAGTACTTC. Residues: CASSASTASVSEQYF.